This T cell receptor beta chain was retrieved from a study of cytomegalovirus exposure and HLA in healthy donors. Study as a whole: The roughly 120 validation repertoires, a later analysis reported, used the same platform as the approximately 700 first-cohort repertoires.

Findings and caveats of the study: The TCR clusters that emerged in the first cohort tended, a later analysis found, to co-occur in the 120 or so validation repertoires. As confirmed in vitro, a few CMV-associated chains were specific for CMV antigens. Generally TCR sequences proved uncommon, though certain public TCRs appeared in numerous donors.

About this clone: The antigen remains undetermined.

Assay: immunoSEQ multiplex PCR; the TCRdb copy retains only in-frame clones and omits some. The top ten clones hold around 10% of a sample with under 150,000 clones, about 88% of them seen once. Germline assignment: CDR1 SNHLY and CDR2 FYNNEI. Trimming cost V 10 bases and J 4 bases, with 19 bases left between them. The CDR3 spans 15 residues. The specimen sequenced was PBMCs. The chain joins TRBV2 to TRBJ2-2; tentatively, D is TRBD2 (5 bases). The receptor comes from a man aged 18 to 29 in good health and CMV-seropositive. The CDR3 DNA is TGTGCCACCGCCCTCGAGGGCCGGCTCACCGGGGAGCTGTTTTTT. Translating it yields CATALEGRLTGELFF.